This T cell receptor beta chain was recorded in a study of T-cell reconstitution after alpha-beta-depleted transplantation in children. Unique molecular identifiers were built into the TCRbeta library. TCRdb used MiXCR to reprocess the PCR reads, holding one entry per CDR3 protein. The table lists about 420,000 distinct CDR3 sequences, 15% to 20% of them singletons. This clonotype occurred a few times. Germline assignment: CDR1 DFQATT and CDR2 SNEGSKA (reference sequence). Trimming removed 1 base from V and 0 bases from J, with 6 bases in between. This CDR3 is built from 13 residues. The sample in question was PBMCs, mostly from graft donor cells, obtained 360 days after TCRalphabeta/CD19-depleted stem cell transplant. The rearrangement joins TRBV20-1 to TRBJ1-2, with unresolved D. The source of this sequence is a boy under two years old who had a stem cell transplant for Wiskott-Aldrich syndrome, so the T cells may come from the graft donor. CDR3: CSARGTANYGYTF. CDR3 DNA: TGCAGTGCTAGAGGGACCGCTAACTATGGCTACACCTTC.